Sequencing of this T cell receptor beta chain was carried out in a study of blood T cell repertoires in COVID-19. The overall study: For recovered donors of Cohort 3, there were two negative PCRs, clearance, or symptom resolution. The origin of the acute and convalescent COVID-19 samples was the United States, Italy and Spain.

Turning to this clone: This sample also contains other DNA sequences that code for the same CDR3.

Across roughly 25 US areas, participants ranged in age from about 18 to 90 years. Under the authors' procedure: Amplification from reference gene primers served as the basis for estimated nucleated cell counts. Libraries were prepared by immunoSEQ multiplex PCR; TCRdb keeps only in-frame clonotypes and omits some of them. That table furnishes V, J and clone size, whereas the DNA furnished D and trimming. The data hold approximately 250,000 clones, with roughly 91% observed a single time. V was shortened by 0 bases and J by 4 bases, with 5 bases between the two germline ends. The germline gives CDR1 SGHRS, CDR2 YFSETQ. The CDR3 has 12 amino acids.

Sequencing was carried out using PBMCs or T cells enriched from blood (not recorded which). The chain couples TRBV5-1 to TRBJ2-7; D unresolved. The source of this sequence is an older woman in a cohort exposed to, infected with or recovered from COVID-19 (not recorded which). In DNA form, the CDR3 reads TGCGCCAGCAGCTTGGGGGCTTACGAGCAGTACTTC. Its protein product is CASSLGAYEQYF.